The 5 T cell receptor beta chains given below trace back to one sample, sequenced in a study of T-cell memory formation after mild COVID-19. TCRdb itself ran the 5' RACE reads through MiXCR, one entry per CDR3 protein. The sample holds just over 350,000 distinct CDR3 sequences, 13% to 15% seen once. The sequencing sample was made of PBMCs or a T cell subset sorted from them (not recorded which). The receptor set was obtained from a man in his late teens or twenties who had mild COVID-19 (a few samples of this study predate the infection). Cell type and time point are not known.

This chain links TRBV30 with TRBJ2-5; D unclear. Trimming removed 3 bases at V and 5 bases at J, with 10 bases between. Germline CDR1 reads GTSNPN; CDR2 reads SVGIG (reference sequence). This CDR3 has 12 residues. The CDR3 nucleotides are TGTGCCTGGAGACAGTTTCGGGAGACCCAGTACTTC. Encoded protein: CAWRQFRETQYF.

This clonotype was picked up many times. This rearrangement joins TRBV6-5 to TRBJ2-3; 13 bases map to TRBD2. This CDR3 spans 15 amino acids. V was pared by 6 bases and J by 5 bases, with 5 bases of the junction left unmatched. Germline V gene data show CDR1 as MNHEY and CDR2 as SVGAGI. DNA for the CDR3: TGTGCCAGCAGCGTACTAGCGGGGGGGCAAGATACGCAGTATTTT. Translation gives CASSVLAGGQDTQYF.

V and J are TRBV10-3 and TRBJ1-5; D call uncertain. This CDR3 has 12 residues. The germline CDR1 and CDR2 sequences are ENHRY and SYGVKD. Trimming cost V 3 bases and J 9 bases, with 9 bases left between them. CDR3 sequence (DNA): TGTGCCATCAGTGACCCCGGGTGGCCCCAGCATTTT. Its translation is CAISDPGWPQHF.

The chain uses TRBV7-2 and TRBJ1-2; 7 bases map to TRBD1. There are 16 residues in the CDR3. V was pared by 0 bases and J by 5 bases, with 9 bases of the junction left unmatched. Germline V gene data show CDR1 as SGHTA and CDR2 as FQGNSA. The DNA of the CDR3 is TGTGCCAGCAGCTTAGCGTCAACCCCAGGGGGATATGGCTACACCTTC. This encodes CASSLASTPGGYGYTF.

This clonotype was seen only a few times. The V and J genes are TRBV20-1 and TRBJ2-1; the D gene is possibly TRBD1 (6 bases). Trimming shortened V by 1 base and J by 10 bases, and 17 bases separated the two germline ends. CDR1 and CDR2 from the germline V gene are DFQATT and SNEGSKA (reference sequence). The CDR3 contains 14 residues. CDR3 sequence (DNA): TGCAGTGCTAGAGCCCCTAACAGGGCAGGGGAGCAGTTCTTC. The encoded protein is CSARAPNRAGEQFF.